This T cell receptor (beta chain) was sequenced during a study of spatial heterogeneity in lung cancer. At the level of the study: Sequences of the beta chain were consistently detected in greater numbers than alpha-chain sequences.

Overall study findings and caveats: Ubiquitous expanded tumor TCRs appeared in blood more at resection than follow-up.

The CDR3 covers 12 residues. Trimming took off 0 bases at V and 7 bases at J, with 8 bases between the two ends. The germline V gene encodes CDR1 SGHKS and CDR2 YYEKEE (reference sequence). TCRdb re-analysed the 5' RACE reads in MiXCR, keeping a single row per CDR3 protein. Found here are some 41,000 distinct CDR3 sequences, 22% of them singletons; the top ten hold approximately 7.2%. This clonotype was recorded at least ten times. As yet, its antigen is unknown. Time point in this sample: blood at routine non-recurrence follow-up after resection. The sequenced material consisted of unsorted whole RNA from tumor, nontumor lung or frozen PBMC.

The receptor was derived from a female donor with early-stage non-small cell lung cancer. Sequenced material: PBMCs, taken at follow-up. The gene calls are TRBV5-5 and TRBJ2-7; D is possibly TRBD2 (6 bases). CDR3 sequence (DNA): TGTGCCAGCAGCTTGGTGGGAGGTGAGCAGTACTTC. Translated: CASSLVGGEQYF.